A single sample gave rise to the 10 T cell receptor beta chains below, sequenced in a study of T cells after yellow fever vaccination. TCRdb re-analysed the 5' RACE reads in MiXCR, keeping a single row per CDR3 protein. The table lists some 300,000 distinct CDR3 sequences, around 9.3% of them singletons, with around 3.4% in the top ten. Sequenced here: CD4+ T cells sorted from PBMCs, sampled 5 days after the yellow fever booster vaccination. The receptors were gathered from a man between 18 and 29 years old who received the YFV17D yellow fever vaccine.

The genes are TRBV18 and TRBJ2-5; 7 bases are shared with TRBD1. V lost 1 base, J lost 2 bases, and 7 bases stayed unmatched. The germline V gene encodes CDR1 KGHSH and CDR2 LQKENI. The CDR3 totals 16 residues. Written as DNA, the CDR3 is TGTGCCAGCTCACCACGGTTGGGACAGAAACAAGAGACCCAGTACTTC. This translates into CASSPRLGQKQETQYF.

This clonotype appeared many times. The chain has TRBV2 and TRBJ2-3; D perhaps matches TRBD2 (6 bases). Trimming shortened V by 7 bases and J by 2 bases, and 13 bases separated the two germline ends. The CDR3 has 14 amino acids. Germline CDR1 reads SNHLY; CDR2 reads FYNNEI. The CDR3 region is CASIVGGVTDTQYF. Written as DNA, the CDR3 is TGTGCCAGCATTGTGGGCGGGGTCACAGATACGCAGTATTTT.

This clonotype was recorded a few times. CDR3 coding DNA: TGTGCCAGCAGCCTGGACCGGGACAGGGTCAATCAGCCCCAGCATTTT. The encoded protein is CASSLDRDRVNQPQHF. The chain employs TRBV2 and TRBJ1-5; TRBD1 agrees at 9 bases. V was pared by 6 bases and J by 3 bases, with 9 bases of the junction left unmatched. Germline V gene data show CDR1 as SNHLY and CDR2 as FYNNEI. The CDR3 has 16 residues.

Points on this clonotype: A much larger clone differs by one base, so this may be a read error. The rearrangement joins TRBV5-1 to TRBJ2-7; no definite D call. CDR3 length equals 15 residues. Germline V CDR1 and CDR2: SGHRS, YFSETQ. Deletions cut 5 bases from V and 3 bases from J, with 18 bases between. The CDR3: CASRGRGPDLYEQYF. The CDR3 DNA sequence: TGCGCCAGCAGGGGTCGAGGACCTGACCTCTACGAGCAGTACTTC.

J is TRBJ2-2 and V is TRBV7-9, with unresolved D. CDR3 size: 13 residues. Germline V gene data show CDR1 as SEHNR and CDR2 as FQNEAQ (reference sequence). With 5 bases removed from V and 4 bases from J, the gap between germline ends came to 8 bases. Written as DNA, the CDR3 is TGTGCCAGCAGCCGATATTCCACCGGGGAGCTGTTTTTT. It encodes CASSRYSTGELFF.

In this sample, this clonotype turned up a few times. The chain is built from TRBV5-1 and TRBJ1-3; a weak D match, TRBD1 (5 bases). Trimming stripped 5 bases from V and 3 bases from J, with 12 bases between. CDR1 SGHRS and CDR2 YFSETQ come from the germline V gene. CDR3 length: 14 residues. The CDR3 reads CASSNGGFGNTIYF. In nucleotides, the CDR3 is TGCGCCAGCAGTAACGGGGGTTTTGGAAACACCATATATTTT.

This chain connects TRBV5-6 to TRBJ2-7; the match to TRBD1 covers 9 bases. This CDR3 is 15 amino acids long. CDR1 is SGHDT, CDR2 YYEEEE, per germline. Trimming cost V 2 bases and J 5 bases; bases outside gene matches: 8. The CDR3 loop reads CASSFDRTGVNEQYF. The CDR3 DNA reads as TGTGCCAGCAGCTTCGACCGGACAGGGGTGAACGAGCAGTACTTC.

This sequence joins TRBV5-1 and TRBJ2-3; 11 bases are a match to TRBD2. Germline CDR1 is SGHRS and CDR2 is YFSETQ. Unmatched junction bases numbered 2, after V lost 2 bases and J lost 3 bases. The CDR3 sequence is 15 residues long. The DNA for the CDR3 is TGCGCCAGCAGCTTTAGCGGGGGGGAAACAGATACGCAGTATTTT. Residues: CASSFSGGETDTQYF. The full variable domain, completed using reference TRBV5-1 and TRBJ2-3, is KAGVTQTPRYLIKTRGQQVTLSCSPISGHRSVSWYQQTPGQGLQFLFEYFSETQRNKGNFPGRFSGRQFSNSRSEMNVSTLELGDSALYLCASSFSGGETDTQYFGPGTRLTVL.

In DNA form, the CDR3 reads TGCAGTGTCCCGGGACAGGGGCATTCACCCCTCCACTTT. The encoded protein is CSVPGQGHSPLHF. The rearrangement links TRBV20-1 to TRBJ1-6; 10 bases are shared with TRBD1. The CDR3 is 13 residues long. The J segment lost 8 bases and the V segment lost 7 bases, leaving 5 bases of the junction unmatched. Germline CDR1 DFQATT, CDR2 SNEGSKA (reference sequence).

V usage is TRBV6-1 and J usage is TRBJ2-7; D call uncertain. The germline V gene has CDR1 MNHNS and CDR2 SASEGT. The V gene lost 0 bases and the J gene lost 4 bases, with 4 bases spanning the gap. The CDR3 has 12 residues. The CDR3: CASSEAPYEQYF. CDR3 in DNA: TGTGCCAGCAGTGAAGCACCATACGAGCAGTACTTC.